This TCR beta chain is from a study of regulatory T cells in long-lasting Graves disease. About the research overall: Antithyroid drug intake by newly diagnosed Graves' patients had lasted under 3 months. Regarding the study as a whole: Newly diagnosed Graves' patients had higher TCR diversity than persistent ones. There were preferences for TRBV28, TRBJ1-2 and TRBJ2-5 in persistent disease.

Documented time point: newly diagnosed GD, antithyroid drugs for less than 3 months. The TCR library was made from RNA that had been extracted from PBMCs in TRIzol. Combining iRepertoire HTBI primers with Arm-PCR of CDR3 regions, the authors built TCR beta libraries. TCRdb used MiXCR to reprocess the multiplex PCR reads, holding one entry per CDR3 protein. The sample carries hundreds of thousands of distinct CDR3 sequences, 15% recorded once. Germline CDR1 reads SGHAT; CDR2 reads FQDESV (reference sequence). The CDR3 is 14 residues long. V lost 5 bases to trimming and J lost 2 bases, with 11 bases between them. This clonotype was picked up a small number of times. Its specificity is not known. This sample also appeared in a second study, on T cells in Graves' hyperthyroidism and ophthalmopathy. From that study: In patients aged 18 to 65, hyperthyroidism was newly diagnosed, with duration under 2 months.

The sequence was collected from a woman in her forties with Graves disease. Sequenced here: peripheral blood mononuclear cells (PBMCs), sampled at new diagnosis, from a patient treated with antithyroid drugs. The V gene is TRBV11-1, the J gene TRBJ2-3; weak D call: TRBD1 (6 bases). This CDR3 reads CASSQNRATDTQYF. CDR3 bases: TGTGCCAGCAGCCAGAACAGGGCCACAGATACGCAGTATTTT.